A selection of T cell receptor beta chains follows, all from one sample in a study of response to subunit inactivated influenza vaccine. MiXCR, applied by TCRdb to the RT-PCR reads, yields one record per CDR3 protein. This sample has about 520,000 distinct CDR3 sequences, with 6.5% to 8% found just once. The material was PBMCs from blood, obtained around 25 months after vaccination. These receptors all come from a man in his fifties or sixties who received an inactivated influenza vaccine. CDR3s include the opening cysteine and the closing phenylalanine or tryptophan. The D gene is left open where the match is weak. The size entry is marked missing in some rows and otherwise reads once, few, many or a size class.

>-|-|TRBV12-3/TRBV12-4|TRBJ2-2
CASSLARKGRTGELFF
TGTGCCAGCAGTTTAGCGAGGAAGGGAAGGACCGGGGAGCTGTTTTTT
>-|-|TRBV21-1|TRBJ2-7
CASSLSRLAGAIEQYF
TGTGCCAGCAGCCTCTCTAGGTTAGCGGGAGCTATCGAGCAGTACTTC
>TRBD2|many|TRBV6-4|TRBJ2-3
CASSPGLAGRTDTQYF
TGTGCCAGCAGTCCCGGACTAGCGGGGAGGACAGATACGCAGTATTTT
>-|many|TRBV12-3/TRBV12-4|TRBJ1-2
CASSFAGVIGYTF
TGTGCCAGCAGTTTTGCAGGAGTCATCGGCTACACCTTC
>TRBD1|few|TRBV5-5|TRBJ2-1
CASSQTGATARNEQFF
TGTGCCAGCAGCCAGACAGGGGCCACGGCAAGGAATGAGCAGTTCTTC
>-|-|TRBV5-1|TRBJ2-5
CASSLRPQETQYF
TGCGCCAGCAGCTTAAGACCACAAGAGACCCAGTACTTC
>TRBD1|many|TRBV11-2|TRBJ2-7
CASSSIRGPPYEQYF
TGTGCCAGCAGCTCCATCAGGGGGCCACCCTACGAGCAGTACTTC
>-|-|TRBV7-2|TRBJ1-2
CASSLAGNGYGYTF
TGTGCCAGCAGCTTAGCAGGGAATGGGTATGGCTACACCTTC
>-|few|TRBV5-5|TRBJ2-7
CASSRRDQAYEQYF
TGTGCCAGCAGCCGCCGGGACCAGGCCTACGAGCAGTACTTC
>-|-|TRBV20-1|TRBJ2-1
CSARARAAYNEQFF
TGCAGTGCTAGAGCCAGGGCGGCCTACAATGAGCAGTTCTTC
>-|few|TRBV12-3/TRBV12-4|TRBJ2-7
CASSPRRLPYEQYF
TGTGCCAGCAGTCCCCGGCGGCTCCCCTACGAGCAGTACTTC
>-|many|TRBV7-2|TRBJ1-5
CASSLDPNQPQHF
TGTGCCAGCAGCTTGGACCCCAATCAGCCCCAGCATTTT
>TRBD1|few|TRBV12-3/TRBV12-4|TRBJ1-6
CASSFMDRINSPLHF
TGTGCCAGCAGTTTCATGGACAGGATCAATTCACCCCTCCACTTT
>-|many|TRBV12-3/TRBV12-4|TRBJ1-4
CASSLASTNEKLFF
TGTGCCAGCAGTTTAGCGTCAACTAATGAAAAACTGTTTTTT
>-|few|TRBV10-3|TRBJ2-5
CAISEDPKQETQYF
TGTGCCATCAGTGAGGACCCCAAACAAGAGACCCAGTACTTC
>-|-|TRBV28|TRBJ2-1
CASSRRDGRREQFF
TGTGCCAGCAGTCGCAGGGACGGTCGGAGAGAGCAGTTCTTC
>-|few|TRBV30|TRBJ1-5
CAWSMGQGGNQPQHF
TGTGCCTGGAGTATGGGGCAGGGAGGCAATCAGCCCCAGCATTTT
>TRBD2|many|TRBV10-2|TRBJ2-1
CASRGLAGGPIEQFF
TGCGCCAGCAGGGGCCTAGCGGGGGGGCCGATTGAGCAGTTCTTC
>-|-|TRBV3-1|TRBJ2-7
CASSRRDQGSSEQYF
TGTGCCAGCAGCCGCCGGGATCAAGGCAGTAGCGAGCAGTACTTC
>-|many|TRBV5-1|TRBJ1-1
CASSFGQVNTEAFF
TGCGCCAGCAGCTTCGGACAAGTGAACACTGAAGCTTTCTTT
>-|few|TRBV19|TRBJ2-7
CASSITGLSYEQYF
TGTGCCAGTAGTATCACAGGGCTTTCCTACGAGCAGTACTTC
>TRBD2|-|TRBV11-1|TRBJ2-1
CASSGGGTSLNEQFF
TGTGCCAGCAGCGGGGGTGGGACTAGCTTGAATGAGCAGTTCTTC
>TRBD1|many|TRBV7-9|TRBJ2-1
CASRGQGAYNEQFF
TGTGCCAGCAGAGGACAGGGGGCCTACAATGAGCAGTTCTTC
>-|many|TRBV6-1|TRBJ1-6
CAASSSEGSPLHF
TGTGCCGCATCGTCTTCCGAAGGTTCACCCCTCCACTTT
>-|few|TRBV5-4|TRBJ2-2
CASSLREANTGELFF
TGTGCCAGCAGCTTACGAGAGGCGAACACCGGGGAGCTGTTTTTT
>TRBD2|few|TRBV20-1|TRBJ2-7
CSALRTSGARSYEQYF
TGCAGTGCCCTTCGGACTAGCGGGGCCCGCTCCTACGAGCAGTACTTC
>-|many|TRBV20-1|TRBJ1-1
CSALRGGPEAFF
TGCAGTGCCCTAAGGGGGGGGCCTGAAGCTTTCTTT
>-|few|TRBV4-2|TRBJ1-2
CASSLHRDRYTF
TGTGCCAGCAGCCTTCACAGGGACCGCTACACCTTC
>-|many|TRBV10-3|TRBJ1-5
CATRPGDEHQPQHF
TGTGCCACCCGGCCCGGGGATGAGCATCAGCCCCAGCATTTT
>TRBD1|-|TRBV20-1|TRBJ1-5
CSAGGDRGNQPQHF
TGCAGTGCTGGGGGGGACAGGGGGAATCAGCCCCAGCATTTT
>-|few|TRBV5-1|TRBJ2-2
CASSLTGATNTGELFF
TGCGCCAGCAGCTTGACGGGGGCTACGAACACCGGGGAGCTGTTTTTT
>-|-|TRBV12-3/TRBV12-4|TRBJ2-3
CASSLASRVDTQYF
TGTGCCAGCAGTTTAGCGTCCCGAGTAGATACGCAGTATTTT
>-|-|TRBV4-1|TRBJ2-7
CASSQDPSAWGEQYF
TGCGCCAGCAGCCAAGATCCCTCAGCTTGGGGCGAGCAGTACTTC
>-|-|TRBV10-3|TRBJ2-1
CAISEGLYNEQFF
TGTGCCATCAGTGAGGGCTTGTACAATGAGCAGTTCTTC
>-|few|TRBV4-1|TRBJ1-1
CASSQDQTINTEAFF
TGCGCCAGCAGCCAAGATCAGACTATTAACACTGAAGCTTTCTTT
>-|-|TRBV19|TRBJ1-5
CASRMRGNNQPQHF
TGTGCCAGCCGGATGAGGGGGAACAATCAGCCCCAGCATTTT
>-|few|TRBV15|TRBJ1-2
CATSRDWGPNYGYTF
TGTGCCACCAGCAGAGATTGGGGCCCCAACTATGGCTACACCTTC
>-|-|TRBV6-2/TRBV6-3|TRBJ1-1
CASRAGVWNTEAFF
TGTGCCAGCAGGGCAGGGGTATGGAACACTGAAGCTTTCTTT
>-|-|TRBV6-5|TRBJ2-2
CASSYSVMNTGELFF
TGTGCCAGCAGTTACTCGGTCATGAACACCGGGGAGCTGTTTTTT
>-|many|TRBV20-1|TRBJ2-7
CSARDPGGLYEQYF
TGCAGTGCTAGAGATCCGGGGGGCCTCTACGAGCAGTACTTC